This T cell receptor (beta chain) was sequenced during a study of cytomegalovirus exposure and HLA in healthy donors. Study conclusions and caveats: Productive rates of about 90% or about 30% were seen for most TCR beta V segments in an earlier analysis. In a later analysis, HLA-associated TCR beta chains were more clonally expanded than equally common others. Among the sequence variants, a highly shared cluster was likely an artifact of sequencing.

Germline V gives CDR1 SQVTM, CDR2 ANQGSEA. CDR3 length: 12 residues. Trimming removed 8 bases from V and 0 bases from J, with 10 bases in between. Researchers ran the PCR with 60 Vbeta and 13 Jbeta primers. Only in-frame clones appear in the TCRdb table, and some are missing; sequencing was by immunoSEQ multiplex PCR. The repertoire consists of some 100,000 clones, with around 70% occurring once and the leading ten covering 11%. To note about this clone: Its antigen is not known.

The source is a woman in her fifties or sixties in good health and CMV-seropositive. This chain connects TRBV29-1 to TRBJ1-1, with D possibly TRBD1 on 6 matching bases. The sequenced material came from PBMCs. In nucleotides, the CDR3 is TGCAGCTCCCGACAGGTGAACACTGAAGCTTTCTTT. This codes for CSSRQVNTEAFF.